This TCR beta chain was recovered during a study of a mutant IDH1 vaccine in newly diagnosed glioma. Study information: Eight vaccinations reached patients in weeks 1, 3, 5, 7, 11, 15, 19 and 23. Earlier treatment was radiotherapy, temozolomide, or both, with most getting both.

The CDR3 runs 15 residues. The V segment lost 4 bases and the J segment 6 bases; nucleotides outside the gene matches: 8. Per germline, CDR1 SGHNT and CDR2 YYREEE (reference sequence). Findings and caveats of the study: Whatever changes occurred in top peripheral T cell clonotypes seemed unrelated to pseudoprogression.

Documented time point: week 23, last vaccination. Each dose of the vaccine consisted of 300 ug of mutant IDH1 20-mer peptide, with topical imiquimod. Some clones are missing from TCRdb's copy, which holds only in-frame ones; the method was immunoSEQ multiplex PCR. The sample lists some 42,000 clones; approximately 72% were seen once. Of note for this clone: Its specificity is unknown.

The sequence was obtained from a man between 45 and 60 years old with glioma. Sample: PBMCs, taken from a glioma patient whose treatment included an IDH1 peptide vaccine. V gene TRBV5-4 combines with J gene TRBJ1-2; 11 nucleotides agree with TRBD1. CDR3 coding DNA: TGTGCCAGCAGCCCGGCCGGGACAGGGGGGAATGGCTACACCTTC. Protein sequence: CASSPAGTGGNGYTF.